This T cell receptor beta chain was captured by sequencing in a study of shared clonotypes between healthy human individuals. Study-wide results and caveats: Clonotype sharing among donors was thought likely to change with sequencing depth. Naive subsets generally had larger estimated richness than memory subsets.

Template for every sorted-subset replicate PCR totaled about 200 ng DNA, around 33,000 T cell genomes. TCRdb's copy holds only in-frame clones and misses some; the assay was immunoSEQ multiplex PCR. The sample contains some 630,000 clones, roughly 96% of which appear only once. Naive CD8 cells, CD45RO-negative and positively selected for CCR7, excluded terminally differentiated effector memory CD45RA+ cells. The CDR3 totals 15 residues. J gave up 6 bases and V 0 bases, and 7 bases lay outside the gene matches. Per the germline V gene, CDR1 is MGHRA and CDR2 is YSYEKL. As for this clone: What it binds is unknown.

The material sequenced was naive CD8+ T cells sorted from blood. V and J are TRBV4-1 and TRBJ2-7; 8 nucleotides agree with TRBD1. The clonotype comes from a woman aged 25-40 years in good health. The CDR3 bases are TGCGCCAGCAGCCAAGAATCGACAGGGGTAGGCGAGCAGTACTTC. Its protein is CASSQESTGVGEQYF.